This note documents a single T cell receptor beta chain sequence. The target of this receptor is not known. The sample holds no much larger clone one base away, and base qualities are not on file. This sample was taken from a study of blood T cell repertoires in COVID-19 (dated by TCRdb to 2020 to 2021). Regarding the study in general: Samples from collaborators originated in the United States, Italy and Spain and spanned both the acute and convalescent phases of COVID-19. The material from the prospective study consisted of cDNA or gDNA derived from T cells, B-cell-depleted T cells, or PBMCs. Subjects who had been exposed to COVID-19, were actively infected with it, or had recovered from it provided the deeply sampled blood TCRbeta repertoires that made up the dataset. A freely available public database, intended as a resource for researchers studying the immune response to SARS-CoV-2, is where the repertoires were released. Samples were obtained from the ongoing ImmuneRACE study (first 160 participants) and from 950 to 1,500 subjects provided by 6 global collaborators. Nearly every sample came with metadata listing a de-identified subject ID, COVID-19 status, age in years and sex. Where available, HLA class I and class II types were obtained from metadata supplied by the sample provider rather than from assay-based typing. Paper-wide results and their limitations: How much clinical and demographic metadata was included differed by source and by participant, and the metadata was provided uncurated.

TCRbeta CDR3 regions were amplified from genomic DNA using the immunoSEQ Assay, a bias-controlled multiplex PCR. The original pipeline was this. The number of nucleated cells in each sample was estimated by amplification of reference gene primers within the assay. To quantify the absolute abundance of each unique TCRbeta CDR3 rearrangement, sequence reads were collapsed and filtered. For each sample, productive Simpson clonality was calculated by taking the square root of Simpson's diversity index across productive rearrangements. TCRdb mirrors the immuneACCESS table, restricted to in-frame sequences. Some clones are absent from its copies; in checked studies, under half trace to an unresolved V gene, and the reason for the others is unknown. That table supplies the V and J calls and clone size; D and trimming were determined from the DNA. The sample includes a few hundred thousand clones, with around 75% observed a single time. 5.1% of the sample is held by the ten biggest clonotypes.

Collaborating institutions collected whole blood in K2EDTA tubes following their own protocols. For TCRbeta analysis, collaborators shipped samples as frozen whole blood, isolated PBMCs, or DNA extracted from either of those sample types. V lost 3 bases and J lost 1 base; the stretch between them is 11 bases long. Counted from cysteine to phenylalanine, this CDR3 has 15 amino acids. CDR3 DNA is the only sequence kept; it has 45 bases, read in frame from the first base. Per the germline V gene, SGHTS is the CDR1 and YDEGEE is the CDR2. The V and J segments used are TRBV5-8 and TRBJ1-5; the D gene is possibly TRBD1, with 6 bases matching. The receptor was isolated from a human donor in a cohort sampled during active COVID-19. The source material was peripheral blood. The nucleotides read TGTGCCAGCAGCTACCTCGGACAGAGCAATCAGCCCCAGCATTTT. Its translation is CASSYLGQSNQPQHF.